The clone carrying this T cell receptor (beta chain) appeared a few times. Germline assignment: CDR1 MNHEY and CDR2 SVGAGI. CDR3 length: 14 amino acids. Trimming pared 5 bases from V and 3 bases from J, leaving 11 bases between. The data were obtained in a study of blood T cell repertoires in COVID-19. Profiled with immunoSEQ multiplex PCR; TCRdb holds only in-frame clones, not every one. The table lists under 300,000 clones, around four fifths of them singletons. This TCR derives from a man aged 60-69 years who had recovered from COVID-19. The sequencing input was peripheral blood. The chain combines TRBV6-5 with TRBJ1-5; unclear D gene. The CDR3 DNA is TGTGCCAGCAGTACGACCGGGGTCAATCAGCCCCAGCATTTT. This encodes CASSTTGVNQPQHF.